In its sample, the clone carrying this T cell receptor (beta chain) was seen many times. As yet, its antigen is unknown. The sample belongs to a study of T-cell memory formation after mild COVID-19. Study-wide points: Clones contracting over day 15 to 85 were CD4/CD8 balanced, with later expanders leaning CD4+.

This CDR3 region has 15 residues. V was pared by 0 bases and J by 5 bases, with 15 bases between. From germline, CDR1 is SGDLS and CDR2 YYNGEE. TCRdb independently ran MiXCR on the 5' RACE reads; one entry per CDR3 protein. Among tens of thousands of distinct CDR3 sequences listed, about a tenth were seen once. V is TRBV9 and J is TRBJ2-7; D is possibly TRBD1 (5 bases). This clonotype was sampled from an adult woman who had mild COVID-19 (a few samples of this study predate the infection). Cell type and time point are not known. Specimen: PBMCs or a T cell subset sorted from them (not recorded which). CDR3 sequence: CASSVGSTVGDEQYF. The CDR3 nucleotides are TGTGCCAGCAGCGTAGGATCGACAGTAGGGGACGAGCAGTACTTC.